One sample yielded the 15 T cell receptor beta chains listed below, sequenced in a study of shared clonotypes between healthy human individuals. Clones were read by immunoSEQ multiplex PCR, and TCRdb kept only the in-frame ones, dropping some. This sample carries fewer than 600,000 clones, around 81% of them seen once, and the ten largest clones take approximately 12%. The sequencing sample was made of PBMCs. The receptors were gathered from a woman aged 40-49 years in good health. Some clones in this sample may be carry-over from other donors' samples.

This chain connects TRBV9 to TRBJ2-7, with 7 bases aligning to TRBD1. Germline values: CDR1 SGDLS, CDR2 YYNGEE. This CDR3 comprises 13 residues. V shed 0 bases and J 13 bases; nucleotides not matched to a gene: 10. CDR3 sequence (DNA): TGTGCCAGCAGCGTAGACCCGACAGGGCAGAGATACTTC. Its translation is CASSVDPTGQRYF.

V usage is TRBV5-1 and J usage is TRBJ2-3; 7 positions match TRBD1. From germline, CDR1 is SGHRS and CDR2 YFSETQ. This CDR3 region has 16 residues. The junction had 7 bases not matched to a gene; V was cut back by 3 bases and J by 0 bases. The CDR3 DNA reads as TGCGCCAGCAGCTGGGGACAGACGTCTAGCACAGATACGCAGTATTTT. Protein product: CASSWGQTSSTDTQYF.

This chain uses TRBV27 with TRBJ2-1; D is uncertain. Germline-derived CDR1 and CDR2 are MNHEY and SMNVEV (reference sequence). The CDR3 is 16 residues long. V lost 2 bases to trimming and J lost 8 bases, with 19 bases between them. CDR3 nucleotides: TGTGCCAGCAGTTTAAACGGCGTCGGCAGGTGGGATGAGCAGTTCTTC. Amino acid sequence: CASSLNGVGRWDEQFF.

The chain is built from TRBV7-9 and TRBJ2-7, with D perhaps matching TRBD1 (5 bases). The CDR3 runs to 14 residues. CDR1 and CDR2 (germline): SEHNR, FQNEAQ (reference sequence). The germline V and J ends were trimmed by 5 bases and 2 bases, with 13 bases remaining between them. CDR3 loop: CASSTRTKPYEQYF. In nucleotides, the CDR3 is TGTGCCAGCAGCACCCGGACAAAGCCCTACGAGCAGTACTTC. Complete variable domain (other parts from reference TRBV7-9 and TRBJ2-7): DTGVSQNPRHKITKRGQNVTFRCDPISEHNRLYWYRQTLGQGPEFLTYFQNEAQLEKSRLLSDRFSAERPKGSFSTLEIQRTEQGDSAMYLCASSTRTKPYEQYFGPGTRLTVT.

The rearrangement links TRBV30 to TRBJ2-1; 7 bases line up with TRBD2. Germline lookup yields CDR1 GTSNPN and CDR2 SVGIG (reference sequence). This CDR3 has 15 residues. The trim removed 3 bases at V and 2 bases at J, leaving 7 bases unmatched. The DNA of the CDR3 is TGTGCCTGGAGCCAAACTAGCGAAACCTACAATGAGCAGTTCTTC. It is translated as CAWSQTSETYNEQFF.

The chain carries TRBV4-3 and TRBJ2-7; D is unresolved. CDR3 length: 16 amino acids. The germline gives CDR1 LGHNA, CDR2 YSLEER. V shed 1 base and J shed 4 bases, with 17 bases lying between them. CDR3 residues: CASSQVGPKIVYEQYF. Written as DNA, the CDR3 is TGCGCCAGCAGCCAAGTAGGCCCGAAGATCGTTTACGAGCAGTACTTC.

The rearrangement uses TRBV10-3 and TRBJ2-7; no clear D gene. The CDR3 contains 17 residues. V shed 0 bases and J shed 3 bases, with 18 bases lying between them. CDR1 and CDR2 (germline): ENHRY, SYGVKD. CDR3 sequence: CAISESGQVDNIYEQYF. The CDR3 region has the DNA TGTGCCATCAGTGAGTCTGGGCAGGTTGACAACATCTACGAGCAGTACTTC.

CDR3 sequence reads: CASSFSIRSEKLFF. CDR3 in DNA: TGTGCCAGCAGTTTTTCGATCAGATCAGAAAAACTGTTTTTT. V usage is TRBV2 and J usage is TRBJ1-4; D is ambiguous. Germline assignment: CDR1 SNHLY and CDR2 FYNNEI. The germline V and J ends were trimmed by 5 bases and 8 bases, with 15 bases remaining between them. The CDR3 runs to 14 residues.

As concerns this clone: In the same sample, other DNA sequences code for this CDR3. This chain's CDR3 is CASSYLSGFYEQYF. The CDR3 DNA is TGTGCCAGCAGTTACCTCTCCGGGTTCTACGAGCAGTACTTC. The chain is built from TRBV6-5 and TRBJ2-7; D gene unclear. V was clipped by 2 bases and J by 3 bases, with 11 bases between them. The CDR3 covers 14 residues. CDR1 and CDR2 from the germline V gene are MNHEY and SVGAGI.

CDR3 loop: CASSLRGGQNSGNTIYF. For the CDR3, the DNA is TGTGCCAGCAGCTTAAGAGGGGGACAGAACTCTGGAAACACCATATATTTT. V and J are TRBV7-2 and TRBJ1-3; TRBD1 matches at 7 bases. Germline V gene sequence: CDR1 SGHTA, CDR2 FQGNSA. The CDR3 runs to 17 residues. The V gene end was trimmed by 2 bases and the J gene end by 0 bases; junction bases not matched to a gene: 7.

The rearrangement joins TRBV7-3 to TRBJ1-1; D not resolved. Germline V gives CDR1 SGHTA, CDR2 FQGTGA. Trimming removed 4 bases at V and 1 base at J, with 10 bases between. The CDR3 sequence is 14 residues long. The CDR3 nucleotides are TGTGCCAGCAGCTCACCGGAGACGAACACTGAAGCTTTCTTT. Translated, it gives CASSSPETNTEAFF.

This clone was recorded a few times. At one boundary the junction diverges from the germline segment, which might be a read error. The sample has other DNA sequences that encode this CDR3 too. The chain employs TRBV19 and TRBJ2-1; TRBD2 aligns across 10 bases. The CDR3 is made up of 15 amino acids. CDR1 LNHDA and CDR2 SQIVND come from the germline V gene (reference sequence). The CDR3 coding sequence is TGCGCCAGTAGCCCAAGGCTAGCGGGAGTCCATGAGCAGTTCTTC. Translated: CASSPRLAGVHEQFF.

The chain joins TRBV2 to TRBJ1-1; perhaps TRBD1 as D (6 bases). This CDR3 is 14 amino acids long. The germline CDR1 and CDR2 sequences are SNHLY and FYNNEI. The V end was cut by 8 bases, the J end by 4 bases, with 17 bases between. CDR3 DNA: TGTGCCAGCCAGATACAGGGTGGAGGCACTGAAGCTTTCTTT. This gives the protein CASQIQGGGTEAFF. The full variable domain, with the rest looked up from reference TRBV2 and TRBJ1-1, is EPEVTQTPSHQVTQMGQEVILRCVPISNHLYFYWYRQILGQKVEFLVSFYNNEISEKSEIFDDQFSVERPDGSNFTLKIRSTKLEDSAMYFCASQIQGGGTEAFFGQGTRLTVV.

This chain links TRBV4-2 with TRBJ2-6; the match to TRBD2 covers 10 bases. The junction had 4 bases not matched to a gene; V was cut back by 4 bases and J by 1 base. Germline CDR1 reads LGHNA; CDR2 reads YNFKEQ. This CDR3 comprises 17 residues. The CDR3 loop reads CASSLASGRSGANVLTF. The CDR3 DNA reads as TGTGCCAGCAGCCTGGCTAGCGGGAGATCTGGGGCCAACGTCCTGACTTTC.

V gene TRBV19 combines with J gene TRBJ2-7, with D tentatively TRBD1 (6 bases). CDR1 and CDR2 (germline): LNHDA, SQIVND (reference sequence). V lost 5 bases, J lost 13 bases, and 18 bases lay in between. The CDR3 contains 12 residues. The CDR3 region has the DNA TGTGCCAGTAGTCCCCCGGGACACCCCCGTTACTTC. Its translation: CASSPPGHPRYF.